A single sample is the source of the 27 T cell receptor beta chains below, sequenced in a study of cytomegalovirus exposure and HLA in healthy donors. A multiplex PCR was run with 60 Vbeta primers and 13 Jbeta primers. TCRdb keeps only in-frame clones here, not all; method: immunoSEQ multiplex PCR. There are over 200,000 clones in the sample; 60% to 80% occur only once, and 1.8% lies in the top ten. Sequencing input: PBMCs. These receptors originate from a male donor in good health and CMV-seronegative.

V usage is TRBV6-1 and J usage is TRBJ2-7; 11 nucleotides line up with TRBD1. The CDR3 loop spans 14 amino acids. With 4 bases clipped from V and 2 bases from J, the junction kept 1 base outside the gene matches. CDR1 is MNHNS and CDR2 is SASEGT in the germline V gene. As DNA, the CDR3 is TGTGCCAGCAGTGTGGGACAGGGGGCCTACGAGCAGTACTTC. Protein: CASSVGQGAYEQYF.

This clone was observed a single time. The genes are TRBV18 and TRBJ1-2, with TRBD1 matching 7 bases. The CDR3 is 15 amino acids. Germline V CDR1 and CDR2: KGHSH, LQKENI. The junction had 6 bases not matched to a gene; V was cut back by 3 bases and J by 2 bases. Here the CDR3 reads CASSPSTGRNYGYTF. CDR3 DNA sequence: TGTGCCAGCTCACCGTCGACAGGGAGGAACTATGGCTACACCTTC.

The chain has TRBV18 and TRBJ2-7, with 7 bases lining up with TRBD1. The CDR3 sequence is 15 residues long. CDR1 and CDR2 (germline): KGHSH, LQKENI. Trimming at V came to 3 bases and at J to 0 bases, leaving 5 bases not matched to a gene. CDR3 sequence: CASSPGTASSYEQYF. The CDR3 coding sequence is TGTGCCAGCTCACCCGGGACAGCGAGCTCCTACGAGCAGTACTTC.

This clone was detected a few times. The chain has TRBV7-9 and TRBJ1-1; D is ambiguous. The V and J ends lost 6 bases and 5 bases respectively, with 10 bases between them. This CDR3 has 12 amino acids. The germline gives CDR1 SEHNR, CDR2 FQNEAQ (reference sequence). This CDR3 reads CASSSLSTEAFF. The CDR3 coding sequence is TGTGCCAGCAGTTCTCTATCGACTGAAGCTTTCTTT.

This clone was seen a single time. The chain joins TRBV14 to TRBJ1-3, with 7 bases that match TRBD1. Per the germline V gene, CDR1 is SGHDN and CDR2 is FVKESK. The CDR3 runs to 16 residues. J was trimmed by 1 base and V by 4 bases; bases with no gene match: 7. The CDR3 DNA reads TGTGCCAGCAGCCCGCCGGGACAGAGTTCTGGAAACACCATATATTTT. Its protein is CASSPPGQSSGNTIYF.

The chain employs TRBV21-1 and TRBJ2-7; the table's D call TRBD2 went unverified against the DNA. TRBV21-1 is shown as a pseudogene. The CDR3 length is 14 residues. The CDR3 DNA reads as TGTGCCAGCAGCAGGCCGGGCGGGCCCTACGAGCAGTACTTC. This gives the protein CASSRPGGPYEQYF.

This clone appeared once. This rearrangement joins TRBV21-1 to TRBJ1-1; TRBD1 was called by the table and not checked on the DNA. TRBV21-1 is tagged as a pseudogene. This CDR3 is 14 amino acids long. CDR3 DNA: TGTGCCAGCACTCGACAGGGTATGAACACTGAAGCTTTCTTT. Its translation is CASTRQGMNTEAFF.

The rearrangement links TRBV27 to TRBJ2-1, with a weak D call TRBD2 (5 bases). V lost 2 bases to trimming and J lost 5 bases, with 10 bases between them. Germline lookup yields CDR1 MNHEY and CDR2 SMNVEV (reference sequence). CDR3 length equals 14 residues. In DNA, the CDR3 is TGTGCCAGCAGTTTAAACGGGAAAAACAATGAGCAGTTCTTC. Amino acids: CASSLNGKNNEQFF.

The gene calls are TRBV28 and TRBJ1-5; weak D call: TRBD1 (6 bases). The V gene lost 5 bases and the J gene lost 7 bases, with 9 bases spanning the gap. CDR1 is MDHEN, CDR2 SYDVKM, per germline. The CDR3 loop spans 12 amino acids. DNA for the CDR3: TGTGCCAGCAGTCCGACAGGACAGCCCCAGCATTTT. Its translation is CASSPTGQPQHF.

V usage is TRBV9 and J usage is TRBJ2-7; 9 bases fit TRBD1. CDR3 length: 15 residues. CDR1 and CDR2 from the germline V gene are SGDLS and YYNGEE. Trimming removed 3 bases from V and 4 bases from J; junction bases left unmatched: 8. CDR3: CASSASGDRGYEQYF. The CDR3 region has the DNA TGTGCCAGCAGCGCTTCAGGAGACAGGGGGTACGAGCAGTACTTC.

The chain carries TRBV7-8 and TRBJ2-5; 7 nucleotides agree with TRBD2. Trimming removed 4 bases from V and 5 bases from J; junction bases left unmatched: 1. CDR3 length: 12 amino acids. CDR1 and CDR2 (germline): SGHVS, FQNEAQ. The CDR3 is CASSWGGETQYF. The CDR3 DNA reads TGTGCCAGCAGCTGGGGGGGGGAGACCCAGTACTTC.

The chain recombines TRBV13 with TRBJ2-7; 7 bases fit TRBD1. The CDR3 runs to 17 residues. V lost 3 bases and J lost 1; bases outside the gene matches: 12. Germline V lookup: CDR1 PRHDT, CDR2 FYEKMQ (reference sequence). CDR3 in DNA: TGTGCCAGCAGCTTTTACTTACCGGGACAGCAGTCCTACGAGCAGTACTTC. It specifies CASSFYLPGQQSYEQYF.

This chain connects TRBV9 to TRBJ2-7, with a possible D match to TRBD2 (6 bases). Germline assignment: CDR1 SGDLS and CDR2 YYNGEE. The length of the CDR3 is 17 residues. Trimming took 4 bases from V and 3 from J, leaving 23 bases between them. The CDR3 DNA reads TGTGCCAGCAGCCCCGGGGGTTTAGGCCCCCATTACTACGAGCAGTACTTC. Translating it yields CASSPGGLGPHYYEQYF.

This chain uses TRBV4-1 with TRBJ1-5, with D unclear. CDR3 length: 12 amino acids. From germline, CDR1 is MGHRA and CDR2 YSYEKL. The V and J ends lost 1 base and 8 bases respectively, with 6 bases between them. CDR3 residues: CASSQGTEPQHF. The CDR3 nucleotides read TGCGCCAGCAGCCAAGGAACAGAGCCCCAGCATTTT.

The CDR3 sequence: CASSLGQGYSYEQYF. CDR3 bases: TGTGCCAGCAGCTTGGGGCAGGGGTACTCCTACGAGCAGTACTTC. The chain has TRBV5-6 and TRBJ2-7; the D gene is possibly TRBD1 (6 bases). The V end was cut by 0 bases, the J end by 0 bases, with 10 bases between. The CDR3 runs 15 residues. CDR1 SGHDT and CDR2 YYEEEE come from the germline V gene. Variable domain in full (rest from reference TRBV5-6 and TRBJ2-7): DAGVTQSPTHLIKTRGQQVTLRCSPKSGHDTVSWYQQALGQGPQFIFQYYEEEERQRGNFPDRFSGHQFPNYSSELNVNALLLGDSALYLCASSLGQGYSYEQYFGPGTRLTVT.

The chain joins TRBV5-1 to TRBJ1-1, with D maybe TRBD1 (5 bases). V was pared by 3 bases and J by 3 bases, with 9 bases between. Germline CDR1 is SGHRS and CDR2 is YFSETQ. This CDR3 is 13 amino acids long. This CDR3 reads CASSSRADTEAFF. In DNA, the CDR3 is TGCGCCAGCAGCTCCAGGGCGGACACTGAAGCTTTCTTT.

The chain joins TRBV25-1 to TRBJ2-3; tentatively, D is TRBD2 (6 bases). The CDR3 extends over 13 amino acids. CDR1 and CDR2 (germline): MGHDK, SYGVNS. V lost 11 bases and J lost 0, with 12 bases in between. CDR3 in amino acids: CAARRASTDTQYF. Written as DNA, the CDR3 is TGTGCCGCCCGGAGGGCTAGCACAGATACGCAGTATTTT.

This clone showed up just a few times. The chain has TRBV6-1 and TRBJ1-2; 12 positions match TRBD1. The CDR3 spans 15 residues. The ends lost 6 bases at V and 2 bases at J; junction bases unmatched: 4. In germline, CDR1 is MNHNS, CDR2 SASEGT. The chain's CDR3 is CASRGQGAGNYGYTF. CDR3 coding DNA: TGTGCCAGCAGGGGACAGGGGGCAGGCAACTATGGCTACACCTTC.

The chain recombines TRBV28 with TRBJ1-2; no definite D call. V was pared by 4 bases and J by 3 bases, with 12 bases between. The CDR3 covers 14 residues. In germline, CDR1 is MDHEN, CDR2 SYDVKM. CDR3 residues: CASSYPLLDYGYTF. The DNA of the CDR3 is TGTGCCAGCAGTTACCCGCTGCTAGACTATGGCTACACCTTC.

J is TRBJ2-5 and V is TRBV9; 8 nucleotides match TRBD1. The J call could be wrong; TRBJ2-7 is a better fit for the DNA end. Germline-derived CDR1 and CDR2 are SGDLS and YYNGEE. The CDR3 has 14 amino acids. The CDR3 coding sequence is TGTGCCAGCAGCAGGACCGGGACAGGCTACGAGCAGTACTTC. Its translation is CASSRTGTGYEQYF.

The chain employs TRBV7-9 and TRBJ1-3; perhaps TRBD1 as D (6 bases). CDR1 and CDR2 (germline): SEHNR, FQNEAQ (reference sequence). V was shortened by 0 bases and J by 0 bases, with 9 bases between the two germline ends. CDR3 length equals 16 residues. CDR3 residues: CASSLATDSSGNTIYF. Written as DNA, the CDR3 is TGTGCCAGCAGCTTAGCCACGGACAGCTCTGGAAACACCATATATTTT.

This clone was counted a few times. V and J are TRBV27 and TRBJ2-7; tentative D call: TRBD2 (5 bases). This CDR3 contains 16 residues. Germline CDR1 is MNHEY and CDR2 is SMNVEV (reference sequence). With 1 base removed from V and 1 base from J, the gap between germline ends came to 14 bases. The CDR3 DNA reads as TGTGCCAGCAGTTTATATCGGGAAAGGAGATCCTACGAGCAGTACTTC. It specifies CASSLYRERRSYEQYF.

The V and J genes are TRBV4-1 and TRBJ2-1, with TRBD2 matching 12 bases. The germline gives CDR1 MGHRA, CDR2 YSYEKL. The junction had 7 bases not matched to a gene; V was cut back by 6 bases and J by 4 bases. This CDR3 is built from 16 residues. This chain's CDR3 is CASRLILAGGYNEQFF. The CDR3 nucleotides read TGCGCCAGCAGACTGATCCTAGCGGGGGGGTACAATGAGCAGTTCTTC.

This clone occurred a few times. The chain links TRBV6-5 to TRBJ1-1; D is unclear. V dropped 5 bases and J dropped 5 bases, with 12 bases sitting between them. Germline lookup yields CDR1 MNHEY and CDR2 SVGAGI. The CDR3 contains 13 residues. The CDR3 here is CASSEMRETEAFF. CDR3 in DNA: TGTGCCAGCAGTGAAATGCGGGAGACTGAAGCTTTCTTT.

As DNA, the CDR3 is TGTGCCAGCAGCTTAGAGCCTCCCTACGAGCAGTACTTC. Translating it yields CASSLEPPYEQYF. V gene TRBV11-1 combines with J gene TRBJ2-7; no definite D call. This CDR3 contains 13 residues. Germline V gene data show CDR1 as SGHAT and CDR2 as FQDESV (reference sequence). The V end lost 1 base, the J end lost 2 bases, and 6 bases lay between the germline ends.

The V and J genes are TRBV27 and TRBJ2-5; D is perhaps TRBD2 (7 bases). Trimming shortened V by 8 bases and J by 5 bases, and 15 bases separated the two germline ends. This CDR3 contains 13 residues. Germline V gene data show CDR1 as MNHEY and CDR2 as SMNVEV (reference sequence). The CDR3 loop reads CASRGAGVETQYF. The CDR3 coding sequence is TGTGCCAGCCGGGGGGCGGGGGTGGAGACCCAGTACTTC.

V gene TRBV4-1 combines with J gene TRBJ2-3; 15 bases are a match to TRBD2. Per germline, CDR1 MGHRA and CDR2 YSYEKL. This CDR3 is 18 amino acids long. V trimming: 5 bases; J trimming: 3 bases; junction bases outside the gene matches: 9. The DNA of the CDR3 is TGCGCCAGCAGCTACTGGACTAGCGGGAGGGCTATAACAGATACGCAGTATTTT. As protein: CASSYWTSGRAITDTQYF.